The subject of this entry is one T cell receptor beta chain. The data belong to a study of early T cells in non-severe SARS-CoV-2 infection. Each CDR3 protein gets one entry after TCRdb re-called the 5' RACE reads with MiXCR. The repertoire holds more than 95,000 distinct CDR3 sequences, approximately 15% seen once, with around a fifth in the top ten. V gave up 10 bases and J gave up 0 bases; unmatched junction bases: 4. CDR1 is SGHTA, CDR2 FQGNSA, per germline. This CDR3 has 13 residues. Sequencing was done on a sample of whole blood. The source is an adult who was a healthcare worker with PCR-confirmed SARS-CoV-2 infection or an uninfected control (not recorded which). This chain joins TRBV7-2 and TRBJ2-3; 7 bases match TRBD1. The CDR3 nucleotides read TGTGCCACCGAGGGGGCTAGCACAGATACGCAGTATTTT. It encodes CATEGASTDTQYF.